The 5 T cell receptor beta chains presented below share a single source sample, sequenced in a study of cytomegalovirus exposure and HLA in healthy donors. The PCR was carried out with 60 Vbeta primers and 13 Jbeta primers. Measured with immunoSEQ multiplex PCR; TCRdb has only the in-frame clones, and not every one. This sample yields 150,000 to 200,000 clones, of which over 75% are seen a single time; 6.3% belongs to the top ten. Input material: PBMCs. Every receptor here comes from a man aged 35 to 55 in good health and CMV-seropositive.

The V call is TRBV7-8, the J call TRBJ2-3; 10 bases map to TRBD1. Germline V gene sequence: CDR1 SGHVS, CDR2 FQNEAQ. The junction had 7 bases not matched to a gene; V was cut back by 5 bases and J by 8 bases. The CDR3 is made up of 14 amino acids. This chain's CDR3 is CASSPGTGEATQYF. The CDR3 DNA sequence: TGTGCCAGCAGCCCCGGGACAGGGGAGGCTACGCAGTATTTT.

This chain joins TRBV14 and TRBJ1-4; 10 positions agree with TRBD1. Germline V gene lookup returns CDR1 SGHDN and CDR2 FVKESK. Trimming removed 6 bases from V and 5 bases from J; junction bases left unmatched: 6. There are 15 residues in the CDR3. DNA of the CDR3: TGTGCCAGCAGTCCGCCGGGACAGGGGAATGAAAAACTGTTTTTT. It yields the protein CASSPPGQGNEKLFF.

The V and J genes are TRBV5-1 and TRBJ1-1; 9 bases are shared with TRBD1. V was clipped by 4 bases and J by 5 bases; unmatched bases: 12. Per the germline V gene, CDR1 is SGHRS and CDR2 is YFSETQ. The CDR3 runs 16 residues. The CDR3 DNA is TGCGCCAGCAGCAATCCTAAGGGACAGGGCGAAACTGAAGCTTTCTTT. Translation gives CASSNPKGQGETEAFF.

This clone showed up just once. J is TRBJ2-1 and V is TRBV9; D not resolved. With 0 bases removed from V and 6 bases from J, the gap between germline ends came to 13 bases. Germline V gene data show CDR1 as SGDLS and CDR2 as YYNGEE. The CDR3 sequence is 15 residues long. This chain's CDR3 is CASSVGPERGNEQFF. In DNA, the CDR3 is TGTGCCAGCAGCGTAGGGCCCGAGCGCGGCAATGAGCAGTTCTTC.

This clone was picked up one time. The chain combines TRBV12-5 with TRBJ2-1; no clear D gene. The germline gives CDR1 LGHNT, CDR2 FRNRAP. V lost 5 bases and J lost 4, with 9 bases in between. The CDR3 contains 13 residues. CDR3 residues: CASGPPNYNEQFF. CDR3 sequence (DNA): TGTGCTAGTGGTCCGCCTAATTACAATGAGCAGTTCTTC.